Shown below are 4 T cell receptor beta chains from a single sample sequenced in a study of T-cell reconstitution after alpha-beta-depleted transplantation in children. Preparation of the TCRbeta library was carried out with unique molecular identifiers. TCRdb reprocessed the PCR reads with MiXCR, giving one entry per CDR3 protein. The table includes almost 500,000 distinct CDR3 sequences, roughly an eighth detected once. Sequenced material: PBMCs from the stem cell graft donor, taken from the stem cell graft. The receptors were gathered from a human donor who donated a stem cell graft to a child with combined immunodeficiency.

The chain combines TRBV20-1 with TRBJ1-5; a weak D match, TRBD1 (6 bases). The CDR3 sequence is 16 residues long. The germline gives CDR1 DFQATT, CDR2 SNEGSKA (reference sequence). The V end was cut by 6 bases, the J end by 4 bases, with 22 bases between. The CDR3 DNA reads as TGCAGTGCCTCGAGATTGGGACACACCACTAATCAGCCCCAGCATTTT. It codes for CSASRLGHTTNQPQHF.

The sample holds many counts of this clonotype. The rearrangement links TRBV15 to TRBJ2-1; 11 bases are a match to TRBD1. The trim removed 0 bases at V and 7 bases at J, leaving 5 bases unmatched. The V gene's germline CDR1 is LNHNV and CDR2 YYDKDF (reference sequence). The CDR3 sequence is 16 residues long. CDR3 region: CATSRDPGTGGNEQFF. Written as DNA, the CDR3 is TGTGCCACCAGCAGAGACCCCGGGACAGGGGGGAATGAGCAGTTCTTC. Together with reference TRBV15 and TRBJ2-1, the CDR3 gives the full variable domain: DAMVIQNPRYQVTQFGKPVTLSCSQTLNHNVMYWYQQKSSQAPKLLFHYYDKDFNNEADTPDNFQSRRPNTSFCFLDIRSPGLGDTAMYLCATSRDPGTGGNEQFFGPGTRLTVL.

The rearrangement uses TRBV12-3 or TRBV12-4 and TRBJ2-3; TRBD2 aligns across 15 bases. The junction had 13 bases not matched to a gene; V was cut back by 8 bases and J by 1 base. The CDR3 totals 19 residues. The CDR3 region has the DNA TGTGCCAGCTGTGGACTAGCGGGGGGGCCGGAGATCCGCACAGATACGCAGTATTTT. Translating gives CASCGLAGGPEIRTDTQYF.

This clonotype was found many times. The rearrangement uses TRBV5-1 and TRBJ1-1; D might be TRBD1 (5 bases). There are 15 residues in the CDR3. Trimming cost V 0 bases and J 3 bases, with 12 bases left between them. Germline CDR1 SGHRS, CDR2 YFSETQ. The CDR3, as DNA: TGCGCCAGCAGCTTGGCCGGGGACTCGTACACTGAAGCTTTCTTT. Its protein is CASSLAGDSYTEAFF.